This T cell receptor beta chain was captured in a study of shared clonotypes between healthy human individuals. The naive CD8 subset, CD45RO-negative cells positively selected for CCR7, excluded terminally differentiated effector memory CD45RA+ cells. Trimming removed 4 bases from V and 5 bases from J, with 20 bases in between. This CDR3 spans 16 amino acids. At a deep level, the assay was run. The data were produced by immunoSEQ multiplex PCR, yet TCRdb's version contains in-frame clones alone and is incomplete. The sample lists about 820,000 clones, nearly 95% occurring once. The TCR originated in a man aged 25-40 years in good health. Sequencing was carried out using naive CD8+ T cells sorted from blood. V and J are TRBV23-1 and TRBJ1-1; a weak D match, TRBD1 (5 bases). TRBV23-1 belongs to the ORF category, with a function that is uncertain. Here the CDR3 reads CASSPPTKGRLTEAFF. Here the CDR3 DNA reads TGCGCCAGCAGTCCTCCAACGAAGGGGCGTTTGACTGAAGCTTTCTTT.